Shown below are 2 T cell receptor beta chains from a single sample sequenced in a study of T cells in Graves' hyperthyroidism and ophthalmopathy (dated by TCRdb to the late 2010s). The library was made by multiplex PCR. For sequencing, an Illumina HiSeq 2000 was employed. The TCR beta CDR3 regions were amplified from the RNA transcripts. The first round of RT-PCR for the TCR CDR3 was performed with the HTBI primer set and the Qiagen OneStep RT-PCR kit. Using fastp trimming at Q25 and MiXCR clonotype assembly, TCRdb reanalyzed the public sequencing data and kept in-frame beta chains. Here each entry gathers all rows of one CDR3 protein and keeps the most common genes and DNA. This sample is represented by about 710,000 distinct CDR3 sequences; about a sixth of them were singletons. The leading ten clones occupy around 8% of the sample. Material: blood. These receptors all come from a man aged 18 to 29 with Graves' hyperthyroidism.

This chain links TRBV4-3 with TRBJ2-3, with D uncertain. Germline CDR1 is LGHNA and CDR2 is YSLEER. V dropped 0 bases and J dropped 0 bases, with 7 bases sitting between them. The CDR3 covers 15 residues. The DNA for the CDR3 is TGCGCCAGCAGCCAAGACCCCTCGAGCACAGATACGCAGTATTTT. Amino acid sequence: CASSQDPSSTDTQYF.

The CDR3 sequence is CASTDNMNTEAFF. CDR3 DNA: TGTGCCAGCACAGACAACATGAACACTGAAGCTTTCTTT. V and J are TRBV28 and TRBJ1-1, with unresolved D. Germline loops: CDR1 MDHEN, CDR2 SYDVKM. V was cut by 7 bases and J by 0 bases, with 9 bases left in between. The CDR3 extends over 13 amino acids. The variable domain in full, completed from reference TRBV28 and TRBJ1-1, reads DVKVTQSSRYLVKRTGEKVFLECVQDMDHENMFWYRQDPGLGLRLIYFSYDVKMKEKGDIPEGYSVSREKKERFSLILESASTNQTSMYLCASTDNMNTEAFFGQGTRLTVV.